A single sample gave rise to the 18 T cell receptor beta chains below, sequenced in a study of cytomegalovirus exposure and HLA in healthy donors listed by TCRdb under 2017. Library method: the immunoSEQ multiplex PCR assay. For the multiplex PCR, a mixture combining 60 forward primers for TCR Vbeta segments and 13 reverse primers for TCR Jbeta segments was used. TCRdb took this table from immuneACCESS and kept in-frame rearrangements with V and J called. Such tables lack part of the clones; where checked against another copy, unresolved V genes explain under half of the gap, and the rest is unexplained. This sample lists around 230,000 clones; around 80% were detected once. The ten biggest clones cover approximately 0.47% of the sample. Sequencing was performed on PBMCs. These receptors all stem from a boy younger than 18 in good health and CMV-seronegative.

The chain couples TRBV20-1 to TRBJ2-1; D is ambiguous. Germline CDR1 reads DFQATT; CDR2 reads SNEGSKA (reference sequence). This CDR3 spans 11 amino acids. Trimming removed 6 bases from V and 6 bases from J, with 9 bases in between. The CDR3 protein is CSARRVNEQFF. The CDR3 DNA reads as TGCAGTGCCAGACGGGTCAATGAGCAGTTCTTC.

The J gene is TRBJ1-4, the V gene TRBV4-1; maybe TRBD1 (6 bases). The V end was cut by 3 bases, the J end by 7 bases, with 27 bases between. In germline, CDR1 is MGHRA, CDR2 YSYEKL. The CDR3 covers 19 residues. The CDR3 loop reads CASSHLDRGGPQKGEKLFF. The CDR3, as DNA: TGCGCCAGCAGCCATCTTGATCGAGGGGGACCTCAGAAGGGTGAAAAACTGTTTTTT.

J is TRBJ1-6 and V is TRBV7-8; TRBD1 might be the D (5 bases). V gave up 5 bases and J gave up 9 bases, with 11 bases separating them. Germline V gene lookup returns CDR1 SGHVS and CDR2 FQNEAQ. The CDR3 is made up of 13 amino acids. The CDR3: CASSPNRSSPLHF. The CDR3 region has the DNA TGTGCCAGCAGCCCTAACAGGTCTTCACCCCTCCACTTT.

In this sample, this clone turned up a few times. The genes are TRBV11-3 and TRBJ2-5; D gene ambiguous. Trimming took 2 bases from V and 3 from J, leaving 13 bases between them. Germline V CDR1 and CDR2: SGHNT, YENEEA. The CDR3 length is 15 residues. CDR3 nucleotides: TGTGCCAGCAGCTTATCCCCCCGGCGGAAAGAGACCCAGTACTTC. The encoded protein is CASSLSPRRKETQYF.

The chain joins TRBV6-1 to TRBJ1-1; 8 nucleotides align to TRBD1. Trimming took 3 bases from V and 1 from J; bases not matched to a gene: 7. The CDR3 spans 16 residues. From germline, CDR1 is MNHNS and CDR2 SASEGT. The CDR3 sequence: CASSDPSTGENTEAFF. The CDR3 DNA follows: TGTGCCAGCAGTGACCCCTCGACAGGGGAGAACACTGAAGCTTTCTTT.

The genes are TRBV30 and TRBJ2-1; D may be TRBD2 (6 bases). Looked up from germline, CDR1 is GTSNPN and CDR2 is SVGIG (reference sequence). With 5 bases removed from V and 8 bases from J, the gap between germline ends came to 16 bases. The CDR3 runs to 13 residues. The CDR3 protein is CAWESWEAHEQFF. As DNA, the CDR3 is TGTGCCTGGGAGTCGTGGGAGGCCCATGAGCAGTTCTTC.

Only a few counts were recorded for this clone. Here the CDR3 reads CASSFQGAGEKLFF. DNA for the CDR3: TGTGCCAGCAGCTTCCAGGGGGCAGGGGAAAAACTGTTTTTT. This chain links TRBV13 with TRBJ1-4; 8 bases fit TRBD1. CDR1 PRHDT and CDR2 FYEKMQ come from the germline V gene (reference sequence). Trimming at V came to 3 bases and at J to 8 bases, leaving 5 bases not matched to a gene. The CDR3 sequence is 14 residues long.

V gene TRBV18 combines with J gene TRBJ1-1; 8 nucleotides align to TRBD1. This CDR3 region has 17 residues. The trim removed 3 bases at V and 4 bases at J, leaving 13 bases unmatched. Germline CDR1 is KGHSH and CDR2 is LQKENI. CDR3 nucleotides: TGTGCCAGCTCACCGAAAGCTTCCGGGACAGGACGCACTGAAGCTTTCTTT. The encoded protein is CASSPKASGTGRTEAFF.

The CDR3 region is CAWSREGYGYTF. The CDR3 DNA follows: TGTGCCTGGAGCAGGGAGGGGTATGGCTACACCTTC. The V gene is TRBV30, the J gene TRBJ1-2, with D possibly being TRBD1 (5 bases). This CDR3 region has 12 residues. Trimming left V 3 bases short and J 5 bases short, with 10 bases between. Looked up from germline, CDR1 is GTSNPN and CDR2 is SVGIG (reference sequence).

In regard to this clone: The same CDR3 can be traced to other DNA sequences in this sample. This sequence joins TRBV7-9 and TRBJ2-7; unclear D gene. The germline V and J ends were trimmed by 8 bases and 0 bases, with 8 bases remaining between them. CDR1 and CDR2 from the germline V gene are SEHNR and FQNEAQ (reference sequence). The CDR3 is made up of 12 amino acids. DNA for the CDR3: TGTGCCAGCTCCAGAAGCTCCTACGAGCAGTACTTC. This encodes CASSRSSYEQYF.

The chain's CDR3 is CASSLGGGAWIGELFF. Here the CDR3 DNA reads TGTGCCAGCAGCTTAGGTGGGGGGGCGTGGATCGGGGAGCTGTTTTTT. This chain links TRBV7-2 with TRBJ2-2; maybe TRBD2 (7 bases). The V gene's germline CDR1 is SGHTA and CDR2 FQGNSA. The V end lost 1 base, the J end lost 7 bases, and 16 bases lay between the germline ends. The CDR3 consists of 16 residues.

The CDR3 region is CASSPLPLVAESYSNQPQHF. The CDR3 DNA reads TGTGCCAGCAGTCCTCTCCCCCTAGTGGCAGAGAGCTATAGCAATCAGCCCCAGCATTTT. V gene TRBV27 combines with J gene TRBJ1-5; D gene ambiguous. Trimming cost V 5 bases and J 0 bases, with 26 bases left between them. This CDR3 region has 20 residues. Germline V lookup: CDR1 MNHEY, CDR2 SMNVEV (reference sequence).

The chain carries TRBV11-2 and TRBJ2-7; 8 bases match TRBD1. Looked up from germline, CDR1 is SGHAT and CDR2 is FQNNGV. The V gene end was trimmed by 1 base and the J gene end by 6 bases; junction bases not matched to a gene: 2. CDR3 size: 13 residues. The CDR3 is CASSLGDRGEQYF. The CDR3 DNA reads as TGTGCCAGCAGCTTAGGTGACAGGGGCGAGCAGTACTTC.

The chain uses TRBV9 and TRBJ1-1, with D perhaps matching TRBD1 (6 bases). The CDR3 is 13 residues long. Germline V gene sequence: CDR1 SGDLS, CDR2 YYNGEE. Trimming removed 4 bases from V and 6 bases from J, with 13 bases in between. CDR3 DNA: TGTGCCAGCAGCACACGCACAGGGCCTGAAGCTTTCTTT. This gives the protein CASSTRTGPEAFF.

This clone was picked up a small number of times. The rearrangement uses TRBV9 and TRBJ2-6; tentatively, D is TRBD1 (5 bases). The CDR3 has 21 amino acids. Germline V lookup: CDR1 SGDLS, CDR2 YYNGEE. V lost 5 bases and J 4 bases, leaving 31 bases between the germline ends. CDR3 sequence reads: CASSTLGIQGNLALGANVLTF. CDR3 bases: TGTGCCAGCAGTACGCTGGGGATTCAGGGTAATTTGGCCCTCGGGGCCAACGTCCTGACTTTC.

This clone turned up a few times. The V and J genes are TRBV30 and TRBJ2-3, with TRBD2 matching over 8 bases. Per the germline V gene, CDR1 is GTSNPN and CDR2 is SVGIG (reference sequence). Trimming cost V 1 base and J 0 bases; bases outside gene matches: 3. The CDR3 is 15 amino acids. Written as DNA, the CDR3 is TGTGCCTGGAGTGCGGTAGCGGGGAGCACAGATACGCAGTATTTT. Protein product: CAWSAVAGSTDTQYF.

The CDR3 DNA follows: TGTGCCAGCGGTGCGGGGGGCCCCCGCTATGGCTACACCTTC. Protein product: CASGAGGPRYGYTF. The V gene is TRBV6-1, the J gene TRBJ1-2; TRBD1 might be the D (6 bases). Per germline, CDR1 MNHNS and CDR2 SASEGT. Trimming pared 8 bases from V and 4 bases from J, leaving 17 bases between. CDR3 size: 14 residues.

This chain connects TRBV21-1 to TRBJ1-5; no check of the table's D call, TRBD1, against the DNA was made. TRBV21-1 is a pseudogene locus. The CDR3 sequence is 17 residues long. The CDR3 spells CASSKALGQGNNQPQHF. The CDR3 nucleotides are TGTGCCAGCAGCAAAGCATTGGGACAGGGTAACAATCAGCCCCAGCATTTT.